This T cell receptor beta chain was obtained from a study of CD8 T cells in ankylosing spondylitis. Study-level points and caveats: Prior literature has documented some motif variants in synovial fluid and blood from reactive arthritis. Ankylosing spondylitis blood seemed to carry a telltale TCR beta motif made of fewer than 10 highly homologous variants.

The CDR3 contains 14 residues. CDR1 SGDLS and CDR2 YYNGEE come from the germline V gene. Germline trimming cut 0 bases from V and 2 bases from J; bases unmatched to any gene: 1. Construction of TCR beta libraries was performed using quantitative 5'-RACE with molecular barcodes. MiXCR was run by TCRdb on the 5' RACE reads, yielding one entry per CDR3 protein. The table lists about 140,000 distinct CDR3 sequences, approximately 9.2% of them singletons, with roughly 7.2% in the top ten. This clonotype has a count of ten or more. Antigen: not known. The chain uses TRBV9 and TRBJ2-7; 8 bases line up with TRBD1. Sequencing input: synovial fluid, either unsorted or a sorted T cell fraction (not recorded which). The sequence came from a male donor with ankylosing spondylitis. The CDR3 loop is CASSVGQGTYEQYF. The CDR3 DNA is TGTGCCAGCAGCGTAGGACAGGGGACCTACGAGCAGTACTTC. Complete variable domain (other parts from reference TRBV9 and TRBJ2-7): DSGVTQTPKHLITATGQRVTLRCSPRSGDLSVYWYQQSLDQGLQFLIQYYNGEERAKGNILERFSAQQFPDLHSELNLSSLELGDSALYFCASSVGQGTYEQYFGPGTRLTVT.